A selection of T cell receptor beta chains follows, all from one sample in a study of cytomegalovirus exposure and HLA in healthy donors. Sequenced by immunoSEQ multiplex PCR; TCRdb stores in-frame clones only, minus some. This sample's table reports 150,000 to 200,000 clones. Sequences were obtained from PBMCs. All receptors derive from a woman under 30 in good health and CMV-seropositive. CDR3s include the opening cysteine and the closing phenylalanine or tryptophan. The D gene is left open where the match is weak.

TRBJ1-1 | TRBV23-1 | NA | CASRRGTEVEAFF | TGCGCCAGCAGACGAGGCACTGAAGTTGAAGCTTTCTTT
TRBJ2-3 | TRBV20-1 | NA | CSARVEGTQYF | TGCAGTGCTAGGGTTGAGGGTACGCAGTATTTT
TRBJ1-3 | TRBV4-3 | TRBD1 | CASSRFGQAGNTIYF | TGCGCCAGCAGCCGATTCGGACAGGCTGGAAACACCATATATTTT
TRBJ1-2 | TRBV27 | NA | CASRLSEGANYGYTF | TGTGCCAGCAGATTGTCAGAGGGAGCTAACTATGGCTACACCTTC
TRBJ1-4 | TRBV6-1 | NA | CASSEQATNEKLFF | TGTGCCAGCAGTGAACAGGCAACTAATGAAAAACTGTTTTTT
TRBJ1-2 | TRBV5-6 | TRBD1 | CASSLGTGNYGYTF | TGTGCCAGCAGCTTGGGGACAGGGAACTATGGCTACACCTTC
TRBJ2-3 | TRBV5-4 | TRBD2 | CASSPRGGTDTQYF | TGTGCCAGCAGTCCACGGGGGGGCACAGATACGCAGTATTTT
TRBJ1-1 | TRBV6-5 | NA | CASSYTYRRNTEAFF | TGTGCCAGCAGTTACACTTACAGACGGAACACTGAAGCTTTCTTT
TRBJ2-7 | TRBV5-6 | NA | CASSLAPTGLRYEQYF | TGTGCCAGCAGCTTGGCCCCTACAGGGTTGCGCTACGAGCAGTACTTC
TRBJ1-1 | TRBV7-9 | NA | CASSLEMTSEAFF | TGTGCCAGCAGCCTTGAGATGACAAGTGAAGCTTTCTTT
TRBJ2-7 | TRBV15 | NA | CATSRDRAGGRYEQYF | TGTGCCACCAGCAGAGATAGGGCAGGGGGGAGGTACGAGCAGTACTTC
TRBJ2-3 | TRBV19 | TRBD2 | CASSTILAGGSSTDTQYF | TGTGCCAGTAGTACTATTCTAGCGGGGGGGTCTAGCACAGATACGCAGTATTTT
TRBJ2-7 | TRBV28 | NA | CASSSLGTPGGESYEQYF | TGTGCCAGCAGTTCGCTCGGGACTCCGGGTGGTGAAAGCTACGAGCAGTACTTC
TRBJ1-4 | TRBV5-1 | TRBD1 | CASSLRQGATNEKLFF | TGCGCCAGCAGCTTGAGACAGGGTGCAACTAATGAAAAACTGTTTTTT
TRBJ2-2 | TRBV7-2 | TRBD1 | CASSVRGQGSNTGELFF | TGTGCCAGCAGCGTACGCGGACAGGGTTCGAACACCGGGGAGCTGTTTTTT
TRBJ2-5 | TRBV10-3 | NA | CAISGQTKETQYF | TGTGCCATCAGTGGACAGACGAAAGAGACCCAGTACTTC
TRBJ1-3 | TRBV7-6 | TRBD1 | CASSLSPRQGAGNTIYF | TGTGCCAGCAGCTTATCCCCTAGACAGGGGGCTGGAAACACCATATATTTT
TRBJ1-1 | TRBV2 | TRBD1 | CARKGQYTEAFF | TGTGCCAGGAAGGGACAGTACACTGAAGCTTTCTTT
TRBJ2-7 | TRBV27 | NA | CASSLLAGTPYEQYF | TGTGCCAGCAGTTTATTGGCGGGGACCCCCTACGAGCAGTACTTC
TRBJ1-2 | TRBV19 | NA | CASSQDRGYGYTF | TGTGCCAGTAGTCAGGACAGAGGCTATGGCTACACCTTC
TRBJ1-1 | TRBV7-2 | TRBD1 | CASSLGQTNTEAFF | TGTGCCAGCAGCTTGGGACAGACGAACACTGAAGCTTTCTTT
TRBJ2-1 | TRBV2 | TRBD1 | CASSEGSGGFF | TGTGCCAGCAGTGAGGGGTCAGGGGGGTTCTTC
TRBJ2-1 | TRBV5-1 | NA | CASSLPPGTYNEQFF | TGCGCCAGCAGCTTGCCCCCGGGGACCTACAATGAGCAGTTCTTC
TRBJ2-6 | TRBV23-1 | NA | CASSPKSPRAVNVLTF | TGCGCCAGCAGTCCCAAGAGTCCCAGGGCGGTCAACGTCCTGACTTTC
TRBJ2-5 | TRBV4-3 | NA | CASSPRDTTGETQYF | TGCGCCAGCAGCCCCCGGGACACGACGGGGGAGACCCAGTACTTC
TRBJ2-3 | TRBV5-4 | TRBD2 | CASSAGLALLDTTDTQYF | TGTGCCAGCAGCGCCGGACTAGCGCTTCTCGATACCACAGATACGCAGTATTTT
TRBJ1-1 | TRBV5-4 | NA | CASSSGQLRMNTEAFF | TGTGCCAGCAGCTCAGGACAGCTTAGAATGAACACTGAAGCTTTCTTT
TRBJ2-1 | TRBV5-1 | TRBD2 | CASSLGGTSGSIEQFF | TGCGCCAGCAGCTTGGGGGGGACTAGCGGTTCAATTGAGCAGTTCTTC
TRBJ1-2 | TRBV19 | NA | CAIPSRDTLSNYGYTF | TGTGCCATCCCAAGCCGGGACACCTTATCTAACTATGGCTACACCTTC
TRBJ2-2 | TRBV6-5 | NA | CASSYTQGTGELFF | TGTGCCAGCAGTTACACACAGGGCACCGGGGAGCTGTTTTTT
TRBJ1-2 | TRBV27 | NA | CASSFKGTFNYGYTF | TGTGCCAGCAGTTTCAAAGGGACATTTAACTATGGCTACACCTTC
TRBJ1-2 | TRBV4-2 | TRBD1 | CASSQTLGQGAQGYTF | TGTGCCAGCAGCCAAACCCTGGGACAGGGGGCGCAAGGCTACACCTTC
TRBJ2-1 | TRBV27 | NA | CASSLGGVRWNEQFF | TGTGCCAGCAGTTTAGGAGGGGTCAGGTGGAATGAGCAGTTCTTC
TRBJ2-5 | TRBV2 | TRBD2 | CASLTLAGGETQYF | TGTGCCAGCCTAACCCTAGCGGGGGGGGAGACCCAGTACTTC